A selection of T cell receptor beta chains follows, all from one sample in a study of cytomegalovirus exposure and HLA in healthy donors. Libraries were prepared by immunoSEQ multiplex PCR; TCRdb keeps only in-frame clonotypes and omits some of them. The table records roughly 180,000 clones, about 9% of them present only once. The source material was PBMCs. These receptors were collected from a woman aged 25 to 39 in good health and CMV-seropositive. CDR3s include the opening cysteine and the closing phenylalanine or tryptophan. D genes are given only for firm matches. Where a row states a size, it is once, few, many or the class of an expanded clone; other rows omit it.

clone_size	v_call	j_call	d_call	cdr3_nt	cdr3_aa
few	TRBV4-1	TRBJ2-5	TRBD2	TGCGCCAGCAGCCAAGCAACGGGGCAGCGGGAAAAAGAGACCCAGTACTTC	CASSQATGQREKETQYF
NA	TRBV7-9	TRBJ2-5	NA	TGTGCCAGCAGCTTTTACAGCGGAGGCGAAGAGACCCAGTACTTC	CASSFYSGGEETQYF
few	TRBV29-1	TRBJ2-6	NA	TGCAGCGTTATCGGACAGTCCCTCTCCTCTGGGGCCAACGTCCTGACTTTC	CSVIGQSLSSGANVLTF
few	TRBV2	TRBJ2-7	TRBD2	TGTGCCAGCCGGGGGGGGTTGGACGAGCAGTACTTC	CASRGGLDEQYF
NA	TRBV6-1	TRBJ2-7	NA	TGTGCCAGCAGAAGCTTCGTATCCTCCTACGAGCAGTACTTC	CASRSFVSSYEQYF
few	TRBV5-1	TRBJ1-2	TRBD1	TGCGCCAGCACGAAGGACAGGGGAAATGGCTACACCTTC	CASTKDRGNGYTF
NA	TRBV6-6	TRBJ1-2	NA	TGTGCCAGCAGGATCTCGGTAGGGGTACTCTATGGCTACACCTTC	CASRISVGVLYGYTF
few	TRBV6-5	TRBJ1-2	NA	TGTGCCAGCAGTCCCCCTGGGGGGTGGGGCTACACCTTC	CASSPPGGWGYTF
few	TRBV5-1	TRBJ1-3	NA	TGCGCCAGCTCAAGGGACACTGGAAACACCATATATTTT	CASSRDTGNTIYF
few	TRBV29-1	TRBJ1-1	TRBD1	TGCAGCGTGATAACAGGGGGGAGGTACACTGAAGCTTTCTTT	CSVITGGRYTEAFF
NA	TRBV5-4	TRBJ2-3	TRBD1	TGTGCCAGCAGCGGACAGGTGGGCACAGATACGCAGTATTTT	CASSGQVGTDTQYF
few	TRBV7-9	TRBJ2-1	TRBD1	TGTGCCAGCAGCCTAGGACAGGGCGATGAGCAGTTCTTC	CASSLGQGDEQFF
few	TRBV15	TRBJ2-1	NA	TGTGCCACCAGCCTGGCGCGGCAGACCTACAATGAGCAGTTCTTC	CATSLARQTYNEQFF
NA	TRBV5-8	TRBJ1-2	TRBD1	TGTGCCAGCAGCTTGGACAGGGGCTATGGCTACACCTTC	CASSLDRGYGYTF
NA	TRBV14	TRBJ1-1	NA	TGTGCCAGCAGCCCGGACCCGGGCGGGAGCACTGAAGCTTTCTTT	CASSPDPGGSTEAFF
few	TRBV30	TRBJ1-4	NA	TGTGCCTGGAGTAGCGGGGTAGCTGAAAAACTGTTTTTT	CAWSSGVAEKLFF
NA	TRBV5-1	TRBJ2-7	TRBD2	TGCGCCAGCAGCTGGGGATATAGCGGGAGCGCCCACGAGCAGTACTTC	CASSWGYSGSAHEQYF
few	TRBV7-8	TRBJ2-3	TRBD1	TGTGCCAGCAGCTTAGGACAGGGGCGTTATACTAGCACAGATACGCAGTATTTT	CASSLGQGRYTSTDTQYF
few	TRBV6-5	TRBJ1-2	NA	TGTGCCAGCAGTTACTCGAACAGTAATGGCTACACCTTC	CASSYSNSNGYTF
NA	TRBV6-5	TRBJ2-7	NA	TGTGCCAGCAGTTCCGGGACACTACTTTACGAGCAGTACTTC	CASSSGTLLYEQYF
NA	TRBV2	TRBJ2-7	TRBD2	TGTGCCAGCAGGGAAACTAGCGGGGGTACCTACGAGCAGTACTTC	CASRETSGGTYEQYF
NA	TRBV7-9	TRBJ1-4	NA	TGTGCCAGCAGCTTAGGATCCAGGGATGAAGAAAAACTGTTTTTT	CASSLGSRDEEKLFF
NA	TRBV19	TRBJ1-1	NA	TGTGCCAGTAGTATAATGGAGGGGTTGGTCACTGAAGCTTTCTTT	CASSIMEGLVTEAFF
NA	TRBV7-9	TRBJ1-1	TRBD1	TGTGCCAGCAACCTAGTGGGGACAGGAAACACTGAAGCTTTCTTT	CASNLVGTGNTEAFF
NA	TRBV2	TRBJ2-1	TRBD2	TGTGCCAGCAAGGAGACCGGGGGGGGTGAGCAGTTCTTC	CASKETGGGEQFF
NA	TRBV6-6	TRBJ1-1	NA	TGTGCCAGCAGTTACTCAGACACCCATGGGGAAGCTTTCTTT	CASSYSDTHGEAFF
few	TRBV6-1	TRBJ1-1	NA	TGTGCCAGCCTGGCTGGGAACACTGAAGCTTTCTTT	CASLAGNTEAFF
few	TRBV6-1	TRBJ1-4	NA	TGTGCCAGCAGTGAATGGAAGGGGGCAACTAATGAAAAACTGTTTTTT	CASSEWKGATNEKLFF
few	TRBV19	TRBJ1-1	NA	TGTGCCAGTAGTATTAAAGCCATGAACACTGAAGCTTTCTTT	CASSIKAMNTEAFF
once	TRBV2	TRBJ1-3	TRBD1	TGTGCCAGCGGAGGGACAGGTGCCCTGAGGCCTGGAAACACCATATATTTT	CASGGTGALRPGNTIYF
few	TRBV2	TRBJ1-2	NA	TGTGCCAGCAGTGATCCGGGGGGGACTAACTATGGCTACACCTTC	CASSDPGGTNYGYTF
NA	TRBV30	TRBJ1-1	TRBD1	TGTGCCTGGAGTACTTATGGACAGGGGGGGAACACTGAAGCTTTCTTT	CAWSTYGQGGNTEAFF
NA	TRBV19	TRBJ1-5	NA	TGTGCCAGTAGTCAATTTTACAGGGCGCGAAATCAGCCCCAGCATTTT	CASSQFYRARNQPQHF
NA	TRBV4-1	TRBJ2-5	TRBD2	TGCGCCAGCAGCCAAGACCCGACTAGCGGGACAGGCGAGACCCAGTACTTC	CASSQDPTSGTGETQYF
NA	TRBV9	TRBJ2-5	TRBD2	TGTGCCAGCAGCCCCCTGCCGGGACTAGCGGGAGTTGTCCCAGAGACCCAGTACTTC	CASSPLPGLAGVVPETQYF
NA	TRBV14	TRBJ2-5	NA	TGTGCCAGCAGCCAGAATAGGTCGGGGACCCAGTACTTC	CASSQNRSGTQYF
few	TRBV9	TRBJ2-5	TRBD2	TGTGCCAGCAGCGTAGCGGGAGGGATAGAGACCCAGTACTTC	CASSVAGGIETQYF
few	TRBV5-1	TRBJ1-5	NA	TGCGCCAGCAGCTTGGACAGATCTTACGATCAGCCCCAGCATTTT	CASSLDRSYDQPQHF
NA	TRBV5-6	TRBJ1-3	NA	TGTGCCAGCAGCTTGCAGGGTGGTTCTGGAAACACCATATATTTT	CASSLQGGSGNTIYF
few	TRBV6-5	TRBJ1-1	NA	TGTGCCAGCAGCCCCGACAACGGTGAAGCTTTCTTT	CASSPDNGEAFF
NA	TRBV10-3	TRBJ1-1	TRBD1	TGTGCCATCAGTGACAGGGGGGACACTGAAGCTTTCTTT	CAISDRGDTEAFF
NA	TRBV7-2	TRBJ2-3	NA	TGTGCCAGCAGCTTAGCGACCCCGGAGGGTACGCAGTATTTT	CASSLATPEGTQYF
few	TRBV6-5	TRBJ1-2	TRBD1	TGTGCCAGCAGCTATGGGACAGCTAACTATGGCTACACCTTC	CASSYGTANYGYTF
NA	TRBV7-9	TRBJ2-7	NA	TGTGCCAGCAGCCAAACAGGGCTCTTTACCTACGAGCAGTACTTC	CASSQTGLFTYEQYF
few	TRBV7-9	TRBJ2-2	TRBD2	TGTGCCAGCAGTTTCCTCCCGGGACTAGGTAACACCGGGGAGCTGTTTTTT	CASSFLPGLGNTGELFF
NA	TRBV6-1	TRBJ2-7	TRBD1	TGTGCCAGCAGTGACCCCCCCAGGGGGGAGCAGTACTTC	CASSDPPRGEQYF
few	TRBV30	TRBJ2-2	NA	TGTGCCTGGAGCATACAGGGCACCGGGGAGCTGTTTTTT	CAWSIQGTGELFF
NA	TRBV4-1	TRBJ2-7	TRBD2	TGCGCCAACAGCCAAGATCTAGCGGTCCCGTACGAGCAGTACTTC	CANSQDLAVPYEQYF
NA	TRBV7-9	TRBJ1-4	NA	TGTGCCAGCAGCTTAGAATCAGGGACTAATGAAAAACTGTTTTTT	CASSLESGTNEKLFF
few	TRBV5-6	TRBJ2-1	TRBD2	TGTGCCAGCAGCTTGAGCACTAGCGGGAATAATGAGCAGTTCTTC	CASSLSTSGNNEQFF
NA	TRBV7-6	TRBJ2-3	NA	TGTGCCAGCAGCTGGGGACACTTAACTAGCACAGATACGCAGTATTTT	CASSWGHLTSTDTQYF
few	TRBV5-1	TRBJ2-6	TRBD1	TGCGCCAGCAGCTTGGGACAGGGAGCTGGGGCCAACGTCCTGACTTTC	CASSLGQGAGANVLTF
NA	TRBV5-6	TRBJ2-1	NA	TGTGCCAGCAGCTCCCCGACTAGAGGAAGCCGCAATGAGCAGTTCTTC	CASSSPTRGSRNEQFF
NA	TRBV5-4	TRBJ2-3	TRBD2	TGTGCCAGCAGCTTGGTAGCGGGAGCGACAGATACGCAGTATTTT	CASSLVAGATDTQYF
NA	TRBV18	TRBJ2-5	NA	TGTGCCAGCTCACCACCCCCCTTAGAGACCCAGTACTTC	CASSPPPLETQYF
NA	TRBV7-9	TRBJ1-3	NA	TGTGCCAGCAGCTTAGGTGGGGCCACTCGTGGAAACACCATATATTTT	CASSLGGATRGNTIYF
few	TRBV7-9	TRBJ2-7	TRBD2	TGTGCCAGCAGCTCGTTCTTTCGGGAGGGGAAGGGTTACGAGCAGTACTTC	CASSSFFREGKGYEQYF